The 16 T cell receptor beta chains below were found in one sample sequenced in a study of cytomegalovirus exposure and HLA in healthy donors. Primers for the PCR totalled 60 Vbeta and 13 Jbeta. Profiling relied on immunoSEQ multiplex PCR, and the TCRdb table lists in-frame clones only, not all of them. The repertoire holds about 170,000 clones, over 60% seen once, with 2% to 2.5% in the top ten. The material sequenced was PBMCs. The receptors come from a woman aged 45-60 years in good health and CMV-seronegative.

This clone was seen a handful of times. The rearrangement links TRBV9 to TRBJ2-2; weak D call: TRBD2 (7 bases). The CDR3 has 15 amino acids. The germline V and J ends were trimmed by 3 bases and 5 bases, with 14 bases remaining between them. From germline, CDR1 is SGDLS and CDR2 YYNGEE. DNA for the CDR3: TGTGCCAGCAGCGCGGGGGAGGGGGATACCGGGGAGCTGTTTTTT. It translates to CASSAGEGDTGELFF.

The chain couples TRBV5-1 to TRBJ2-6; no clear D. The ends were cut back, 4 bases at V and 4 bases at J, with 9 bases in the middle. Looked up from germline, CDR1 is SGHRS and CDR2 is YFSETQ. The CDR3 runs to 14 residues. DNA of the CDR3: TGCGCCAGCAGCCTCGATGGCGGGGCCAACGTCCTGACTTTC. Residues: CASSLDGGANVLTF.

The chain carries TRBV6-6 and TRBJ1-2; 7 bases match TRBD1. Losses at the gene ends were 7 bases for V and 1 base for J; bases not matched to a gene: 6. Germline assignment: CDR1 MNHNY and CDR2 SVGAGI (reference sequence). The CDR3 totals 14 residues. This chain's CDR3 is CASTIDRVNYGYTF. In nucleotides, the CDR3 is TGTGCCAGCACCATTGACAGGGTTAACTATGGCTACACCTTC.

The V and J genes are TRBV5-1 and TRBJ2-5, with 9 bases fitting TRBD2. Germline values: CDR1 SGHRS, CDR2 YFSETQ. Losses at the gene ends were 4 bases for V and 1 base for J; bases not matched to a gene: 8. This CDR3 spans 16 amino acids. Here the CDR3 DNA reads TGCGCCAGCAGCAAGGTAGCGGGGGCAATCCAAGAGACCCAGTACTTC. This sequence encodes CASSKVAGAIQETQYF. The variable domain in full, completed from reference TRBV5-1 and TRBJ2-5, reads KAGVTQTPRYLIKTRGQQVTLSCSPISGHRSVSWYQQTPGQGLQFLFEYFSETQRNKGNFPGRFSGRQFSNSRSEMNVSTLELGDSALYLCASSKVAGAIQETQYFGPGTRLLVL.

This chain links TRBV6-5 with TRBJ2-3; TRBD1 aligns across 8 bases. Germline V lookup: CDR1 MNHEY, CDR2 SVGAGI. The J segment lost 6 bases and the V segment lost 2 bases, leaving 4 bases of the junction unmatched. This CDR3 has 14 amino acids. CDR3 DNA: TGTGCCAGCAGTTACGGACAGGGATGGGATACGCAGTATTTT. Translating gives CASSYGQGWDTQYF.

The chain has TRBV27 and TRBJ2-7; perhaps TRBD2 as D (5 bases). Germline CDR1 reads MNHEY; CDR2 reads SMNVEV (reference sequence). The CDR3 totals 15 residues. Trimming took 2 bases from V and 4 from J, leaving 15 bases between them. The CDR3 DNA reads TGTGCCAGCAGTTTACCTACAACTAGTGCTTACGAGCAGTACTTC. This gives the protein CASSLPTTSAYEQYF.

V and J are TRBV7-2 and TRBJ1-4, with a weak D call TRBD1 (6 bases). Germline CDR1 is SGHTA and CDR2 is FQGNSA. Trimming shortened V by 5 bases and J by 3 bases, and 13 bases separated the two germline ends. This CDR3 is built from 15 residues. The CDR3 spells CASSPRQVPNEKLFF. The CDR3, as DNA: TGTGCCAGCAGCCCTCGACAGGTCCCTAATGAAAAACTGTTTTTT.

The chain is built from TRBV5-1 and TRBJ2-2, with D perhaps matching TRBD2 (5 bases). Germline loops: CDR1 SGHRS, CDR2 YFSETQ. The CDR3 has 17 amino acids. Trimming pared 0 bases from V and 6 bases from J, leaving 18 bases between. The CDR3 DNA sequence: TGCGCCAGCAGCTTGGTCCCGGAGACTAAGGGCGCCGGGGAGCTGTTTTTT. Its protein product is CASSLVPETKGAGELFF.

V usage is TRBV28 and J usage is TRBJ2-5; D might be TRBD1 (5 bases). The length of the CDR3 is 14 residues. The germline gives CDR1 MDHEN, CDR2 SYDVKM. The germline V and J ends were trimmed by 5 bases and 1 base, with 11 bases remaining between them. For the CDR3, the DNA is TGTGCCAGCAGTACCACAGGCTTCCAAGAGACCCAGTACTTC. This codes for CASSTTGFQETQYF.

The table lists this clone with a count of one. The CDR3 DNA reads TGTGCCAGCAGAGAGGACACCGCCATCTCCTACGAGCAGTACTTC. Encoded protein: CASREDTAISYEQYF. V usage is TRBV2 and J usage is TRBJ2-5; the D gene is possibly TRBD1 (5 bases). The J call may be faulty, since TRBJ2-7 better matches the DNA end. CDR3 length equals 15 residues. The germline CDR1 and CDR2 sequences are SNHLY and FYNNEI.

This clone came up once. CDR3 in DNA: TGTGCCACCAGCAACCCGGGACAGGGGAACACCGGGGAGCTGTTTTTT. Translation: CATSNPGQGNTGELFF. The V gene is TRBV15, the J gene TRBJ2-2, with 9 bases aligning to TRBD1. V gave up 4 bases and J gave up 1 base; unmatched junction bases: 4. There are 16 residues in the CDR3. Germline loops: CDR1 LNHNV, CDR2 YYDKDF (reference sequence).

This sequence joins TRBV7-9 and TRBJ2-1; TRBD2 agrees at 11 bases. This CDR3 comprises 16 residues. Unmatched junction bases numbered 7, after V lost 5 bases and J lost 4 bases. From germline, CDR1 is SEHNR and CDR2 FQNEAQ (reference sequence). The CDR3 DNA follows: TGTGCCAGCAGCATAGAAACTAGCGGGAGTTACAATGAGCAGTTCTTC. Its translation: CASSIETSGSYNEQFF. Looking up the rest from reference TRBV7-9 and TRBJ2-1 gives the full variable domain: DTGVSQNPRHKITKRGQNVTFRCDPISEHNRLYWYRQTLGQGPEFLTYFQNEAQLEKSRLLSDRFSAERPKGSFSTLEIQRTEQGDSAMYLCASSIETSGSYNEQFFGPGTRLTVL.

The chain carries TRBV6-1 and TRBJ2-7; TRBD1 might be the D (5 bases). In germline, CDR1 is MNHNS, CDR2 SASEGT. The CDR3 consists of 16 residues. With 1 base removed from V and 5 bases from J, the gap between germline ends came to 18 bases. The CDR3 loop reads CASSEGWRQLTHEQYF. The CDR3, as DNA: TGTGCCAGCAGTGAAGGTTGGAGACAGTTAACCCACGAGCAGTACTTC.

V is TRBV6-5 and J is TRBJ1-4, with a possible D match to TRBD1 (5 bases). Looked up from germline, CDR1 is MNHEY and CDR2 is SVGAGI. CDR3 length: 14 amino acids. The V end lost 6 bases, the J end lost 4 bases, and 12 bases lay between the germline ends. Here the CDR3 DNA reads TGTGCCAGCAGGCCGGGACTGCTTAATGAAAAACTGTTTTTT. Protein product: CASRPGLLNEKLFF.

This clone showed up just a few times. The J gene is TRBJ2-5, the V gene TRBV5-1; D perhaps matches TRBD2 (6 bases). Germline lookup yields CDR1 SGHRS and CDR2 YFSETQ. The CDR3 runs 15 residues. Between the trimmed V and J ends, which lost 7 bases and 2 bases, there was a span of 18 bases. The CDR3 region is CASHTPGVSQETQYF. CDR3 DNA: TGCGCCAGCCATACACCGGGGGTTTCTCAAGAGACCCAGTACTTC.

This clone was detected once. The gene calls are TRBV4-1 and TRBJ1-1; D uncertain. Trimming pared 3 bases from V and 2 bases from J, leaving 10 bases between. The CDR3 contains 14 residues. CDR1 and CDR2 from the germline V gene are MGHRA and YSYEKL. This chain's CDR3 is CASSQYQENTEAFF. The CDR3 DNA sequence: TGCGCCAGCAGCCAGTACCAGGAAAACACTGAAGCTTTCTTT.